These T cell receptor beta chains were read from a single sample in a study of T cell clonotyping in hematopoietic cell transplantation. Measured with immunoSEQ multiplex PCR; TCRdb has only the in-frame clones, and not every one. Among 30,000 to 40,000 clones listed, 85% to 95% were seen once. The specimen was peripheral blood mononuclear cells, collected before stem cell transplant. Receptor source: a man aged 40-49 years with chronic myeloid leukemia. Some clones in this sample may be carry-over from other donors' samples. Each CDR3 is given with its conserved first and last residue. The order of the fields is CDR3 protein, CDR3 DNA, J gene, V gene, D gene, clone size. A D gene is named only where the DNA matches it firmly. Size is stated for part of the rows, as once, few or many counts, or as a class when the clone is expanded.

CASGEGASRETQYF TGTGCCAGCGGAGAGGGGGCCTCCAGGGAGACCCAGTACTTC TRBJ2-5 TRBV6-5 TRBD1 once
CASRLTENYGYTF TGTGCCAGCAGATTAACTGAAAACTATGGCTACACCTTC TRBJ1-2 TRBV25-1 . .
CASSLVRGTFGEQYF TGTGCCAGCAGCTTAGTGCGGGGGACCTTCGGGGAGCAGTACTTC TRBJ2-7 TRBV11-2 TRBD2 .
CASEGQGNTEAFF TGCGCCAGCGAGGGACAGGGGAACACTGAAGCTTTCTTT TRBJ1-1 TRBV5-1 TRBD1 .
CASSQVFRNKMNTEAFF TGTGCCAGCAGCCAAGTGTTTAGGAACAAGATGAACACTGAAGCTTTCTTT TRBJ1-1 TRBV4-2 . .
CAWSEAGETQYF TGTGCCTGGAGTGAGGCAGGAGAGACCCAGTACTTC TRBJ2-5 TRBV30 . .
CASRLGGADSPLHF TGTGCCAGCCGCCTGGGGGGCGCCGATTCACCCCTCCACTTT TRBJ1-6 TRBV7-9 . once
CASRLGLLRTDTQYF TGTGCCAGCAGATTGGGACTACTGAGGACAGATACGCAGTATTTT TRBJ2-3 TRBV7-2 TRBD2 .
CATVGAGGNTIYF TGTGCCACCGTAGGGGCTGGGGGAAACACCATATATTTT TRBJ1-3 TRBV7-2 . .
CASSGQKRTYEQYF TGCGCCAGCAGCGGGCAGAAGAGGACCTACGAGCAGTACTTC TRBJ2-7 TRBV5-1 . .
CASSPSATGSITEAFF TGTGCCAGCAGCCCCTCGGCCACAGGGTCTATCACTGAAGCTTTCTTT TRBJ1-1 TRBV9 . .
CATTMDSEGTGYTF TGTGCCACCACAATGGACAGTGAAGGCACTGGCTACACCTTC TRBJ1-2 TRBV10-3 . .
CASSSGRAREQYF TGTGCCAGCAGTTCCGGACGAGCTCGAGAGCAGTACTTC TRBJ2-7 TRBV6-5 . .
CASSFAESEQYF TGTGCCAGCAGCTTTGCAGAGAGCGAGCAGTACTTC TRBJ2-7 TRBV7-8 . once
CASSSRSNQPQHF TGTGCCAGCAGCTCCCGGAGCAATCAGCCCCAGCATTTT TRBJ1-5 TRBV9 . .
CASRLLAGGAYEQYF TGTGCCAGCAGGCTACTAGCGGGGGGGGCCTACGAGCAGTACTTC TRBJ2-7 TRBV27 TRBD2 .
CASSHRTGSRETQYF TGTGCCAGCAGCCATCGGACAGGGTCAAGGGAGACCCAGTACTTC TRBJ2-5 TRBV9 TRBD1 .
CASSLGVRAQYF TGTGCCAGCAGCTTAGGGGTGAGGGCCCAGTACTTC TRBJ2-5 TRBV7-7 . .
CSAYRRPEQYF TGCAGTGCTTACAGACGGCCCGAGCAGTACTTC TRBJ2-7 TRBV20-1 . .
CASSATSTDTQYF TGTGCCAGCAGTGCCACTAGCACAGATACGCAGTATTTT TRBJ2-3 TRBV6-4 . .
CASSRPGTAYNSPLHF TGTGCCAGCAGTCGTCCCGGGACAGCCTATAATTCACCCCTCCACTTT TRBJ1-6 TRBV28 TRBD1 .
CASRRDRAPYEQYF TGTGCCAGCAGAAGGGACAGGGCCCCCTACGAGCAGTACTTC TRBJ2-7 TRBV6-5 TRBD1 .
CASSLGTGIYSGYTF TGTGCCAGCAGCTTGGGGACAGGGATATACTCTGGCTACACCTTC TRBJ1-2 TRBV5-6 TRBD1 .
CASSEGTYSYEQYF TGTGCCAGCAGTGAGGGGACTTACTCCTACGAGCAGTACTTC TRBJ2-7 TRBV6-1 . .
CASSIPGTGVDGYTF TGTGCCAGTAGTATTCCCGGGACAGGAGTGGACGGCTACACCTTC TRBJ1-2 TRBV19 TRBD1 .
CAWSVSSRGYGYTF TGTGCCTGGAGTGTATCCTCCAGAGGGTATGGCTACACCTTC TRBJ1-2 TRBV30 . .
CASSLGLRNTEAFF TGCGCCAGCAGCTTGGGTCTCAGGAACACTGAAGCTTTCTTT TRBJ1-1 TRBV5-1 . .
CASSFVLRNTEAFF TGTGCCAGCAGCTTTGTTCTCAGGAACACTGAAGCTTTCTTT TRBJ1-1 TRBV7-2 . .
CASSSSHRDHNQPQHF TGTGCCAGCAGTTCAAGCCACAGGGATCACAATCAGCCCCAGCATTTT TRBJ1-5 TRBV28 . .
CASSPPREAAGGYTF TGTGCCAGCAGCCCCCCCCGGGAGGCGGCCGGGGGCTACACCTTC TRBJ1-2 TRBV5-6 . .
CASSRGQQNTEAFF TGTGCCAGCAGCCGGGGACAACAGAACACTGAAGCTTTCTTT TRBJ1-1 TRBV28 . .
CSVESSFLQNTEAFF TGCAGCGTTGAAAGTAGTTTTCTACAGAACACTGAAGCTTTCTTT TRBJ1-1 TRBV29-1 . .
CASSPSGVGNEQFF TGTGCCAGCAGCCCTTCAGGGGTTGGGAATGAGCAGTTCTTC TRBJ2-1 TRBV11-3 . .
CASREGLSEQYF TGTGCCAGCAGGGAGGGTCTAAGCGAGCAGTACTTC TRBJ2-7 TRBV6-5 . .
CASSLARTASDLIYEQYF TGTGCCAGCAGCCTGGCTAGGACAGCCTCCGATCTTATCTACGAGCAGTACTTC TRBJ2-7 TRBV7-9 . .
CASTQDMNTEAFF TGTGCCAGCACTCAAGACATGAACACTGAAGCTTTCTTT TRBJ1-1 TRBV2 . .
CASSTLGSLGTEAFF TGTGCCAGTAGTACTCTGGGCAGTTTGGGCACTGAAGCTTTCTTT TRBJ1-1 TRBV19 . .
CASQSPPGRATF TGTGCCAGCCAATCTCCTCCGGGACGTGCAACGTTC TRBJ1-2 TRBV2 . .
CASGELAGDEQFF TGCGCCAGCGGGGAGCTAGCGGGGGACGAGCAGTTCTTC TRBJ2-1 TRBV5-1 TRBD2 .
CAWNVDRAWGAFF TGTGCCTGGAACGTTGACAGGGCCTGGGGAGCTTTCTTT TRBJ1-1 TRBV30 TRBD1 .
CAISEQLYAGGVSSPLHF TGTGCCATCAGTGAGCAGTTGTATGCAGGGGGCGTAAGTTCACCCCTCCACTTT TRBJ1-6 TRBV10-3 TRBD1 .
CASSYPDRSYEQYF TGTGCCAGCAGTTACCCGGACAGGTCCTACGAGCAGTACTTC TRBJ2-7 TRBV6-6 TRBD1 .
CASSRDFGSPLHF TGTGCCAGCAGTCGGGACTTTGGCTCACCCCTCCACTTT TRBJ1-6 TRBV11-2 . .
CASSQAKGHWYGYTF TGTGCCAGCAGCCAAGCAAAGGGGCACTGGTATGGCTACACCTTC TRBJ1-2 TRBV14 . .
CASSLAGDTGELFF TGTGCCAGCAGCTTAGCGGGGGACACCGGGGAGCTGTTTTTT TRBJ2-2 TRBV7-9 . .
CASSLPRGQGAYEQYF TGTGCCAGCAGTCTTCCCAGAGGACAGGGGGCCTACGAGCAGTACTTC TRBJ2-7 TRBV28 TRBD1 .
CASSLSGVAGELFF TGTGCCAGCAGCTTATCTGGGGTGGCCGGGGAGCTGTTTTTT TRBJ2-2 TRBV7-7 . .
CASSIGRPDTQYF TGTGCCAGTAGTATAGGGCGACCAGATACGCAGTATTTT TRBJ2-3 TRBV19 . .
CASSIRAQPQHF TGTGCCAGCAGCATCAGGGCGCAGCCCCAGCATTTT TRBJ1-5 TRBV7-9 . .
CASSTPRTGSVYTF TGTGCCAGTAGTACCCCCCGGACAGGGAGTGTCTACACCTTC TRBJ1-2 TRBV19 TRBD1 .
CASSQASQISNQPQHF TGTGCCAGCAGCCAAGCGAGCCAAATTAGCAATCAGCCCCAGCATTTT TRBJ1-5 TRBV4-2 . .
CASSSNRGPSTDTQYF TGTGCCAGCAGTTCCAACAGGGGGCCTAGCACAGATACGCAGTATTTT TRBJ2-3 TRBV28 TRBD1 .
CASSPGQEVKTQYF TGTGCCAGCAGTCCAGGACAGGAAGTAAAGACCCAGTACTTC TRBJ2-5 TRBV6-5 TRBD1 .